The 8 T cell receptor beta chains presented below share a single source sample, sequenced in a study of neoadjuvant anti-PD-1 for oral cavity cancer. Sequenced by immunoSEQ multiplex PCR; TCRdb stores in-frame clones only, minus some. Among roughly 60,000 clones, more than 60% were seen once, and the ten largest hold about 2.5%. The specimen comprised PBMCs, sampled before nivolumab (anti-PD-1) treatment. The source of these receptors is a person aged 40 to 85 with oral cavity squamous cell carcinoma.

The CDR3: CASRPGTGFNEKLFF. The CDR3 DNA follows: TGTGCCAGCAGGCCCGGGACAGGCTTTAATGAAAAACTGTTTTTT. The V gene is TRBV6-5, the J gene TRBJ1-4, with 8 nucleotides matching TRBD1. The CDR3 runs 15 residues. J lost 4 bases, V lost 6 bases, and 7 bases had no gene match. The germline CDR1 and CDR2 sequences are MNHEY and SVGAGI.

In this sample, this clone turned up once. The gene calls are TRBV29-1 and TRBJ2-5, with D perhaps assigned TRBD1 or TRBD2 (6 bases each). V was cut by 1 base and J by 7 bases, with 22 bases left in between. The CDR3 is 16 amino acids. Germline-derived CDR1 and CDR2 are SQVTM and ANQGSEA. CDR3 in amino acids: CSVEGGGQGTLGTQYF. Written as DNA, the CDR3 is TGCAGCGTTGAAGGAGGGGGGCAGGGGACTTTGGGGACCCAGTACTTC.

This sequence joins TRBV6-1 and TRBJ1-2; D is unclear. The CDR3 contains 11 residues. V was clipped by 2 bases and J by 10 bases, with 8 bases between them. CDR1 is MNHNS and CDR2 is SASEGT in the germline V gene. The CDR3 region is CASSEKGYYTF. The DNA for the CDR3 is TGTGCCAGCAGTGAAAAAGGGTACTACACCTTC.

The rearrangement uses TRBV4-1 and TRBJ2-2, with D hard to call. Germline V gene lookup returns CDR1 MGHRA and CDR2 YSYEKL. The germline V and J ends were trimmed by 0 bases and 7 bases, with 12 bases remaining between them. The CDR3 contains 15 residues. This CDR3 reads CASSQDERRNGELFF. Here the CDR3 DNA reads TGCGCCAGCAGCCAAGATGAAAGGCGGAACGGGGAGCTGTTTTTT.

The rearrangement links TRBV2 to TRBJ2-2, with 8 bases that match TRBD2. V lost 2 bases and J lost 5; bases outside the gene matches: 4. Germline CDR1 reads SNHLY; CDR2 reads FYNNEI. This CDR3 is 15 amino acids long. As DNA, the CDR3 is TGTGCCAGCAGTGAAATCCGGGAGGGTACCGGGGAGCTGTTTTTT. Translation gives CASSEIREGTGELFF.

The V call is TRBV27, the J call TRBJ1-4; the D gene is possibly TRBD1 (6 bases). V was cut by 3 bases and J by 1 base, with 9 bases left in between. Germline V gives CDR1 MNHEY, CDR2 SMNVEV (reference sequence). The CDR3 runs to 15 residues. As DNA, the CDR3 is TGTGCCAGCAGTTTGAGGGGGGGAACTAATGAAAAACTGTTTTTT. Protein product: CASSLRGGTNEKLFF.

The V and J genes are TRBV29-1 and TRBJ2-1; 7 bases map to TRBD1. The CDR3 is 12 amino acids. Looked up from germline, CDR1 is SQVTM and CDR2 is ANQGSEA. J lost 15 bases, V lost 5 bases, and 13 bases had no gene match. The CDR3, as DNA: TGCAGCGTTCCCCACCGGGACAGCCTCCGGTTCTTC. This translates into CSVPHRDSLRFF.

This clone appeared once. The chain has TRBV7-2 and TRBJ2-1; 16 nucleotides align to TRBD2. J lost 6 bases, V lost 6 bases, and 5 bases had no gene match. Germline V CDR1 and CDR2: SGHTA, FQGNSA. The CDR3 has 16 residues. The CDR3 bases are TGTGCCAGCAGATTGGGACTAGCGGGGGGGCGCAATGAGCAGTTCTTC. Amino acid sequence: CASRLGLAGGRNEQFF.